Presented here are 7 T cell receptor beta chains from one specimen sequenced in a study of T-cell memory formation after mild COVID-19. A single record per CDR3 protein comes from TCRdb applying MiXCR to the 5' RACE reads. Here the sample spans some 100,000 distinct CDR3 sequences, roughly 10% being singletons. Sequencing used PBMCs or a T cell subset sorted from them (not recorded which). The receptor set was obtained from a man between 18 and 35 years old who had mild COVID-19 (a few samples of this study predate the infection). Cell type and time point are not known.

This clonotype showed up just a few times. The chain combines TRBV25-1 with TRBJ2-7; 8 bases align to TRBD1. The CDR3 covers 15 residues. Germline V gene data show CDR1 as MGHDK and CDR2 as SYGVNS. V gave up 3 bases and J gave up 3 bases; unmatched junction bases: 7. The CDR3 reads CASSERGQALYEQYF. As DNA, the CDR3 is TGTGCCAGCAGTGAGCGGGGACAGGCCCTCTACGAGCAGTACTTC.

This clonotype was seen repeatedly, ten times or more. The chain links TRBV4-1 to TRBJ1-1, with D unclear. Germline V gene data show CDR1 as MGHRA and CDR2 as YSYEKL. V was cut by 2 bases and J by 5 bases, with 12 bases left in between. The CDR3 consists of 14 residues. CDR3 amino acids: CASSQQTLPTEAFF. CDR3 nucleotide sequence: TGCGCCAGCAGCCAACAAACCCTCCCGACTGAAGCTTTCTTT.

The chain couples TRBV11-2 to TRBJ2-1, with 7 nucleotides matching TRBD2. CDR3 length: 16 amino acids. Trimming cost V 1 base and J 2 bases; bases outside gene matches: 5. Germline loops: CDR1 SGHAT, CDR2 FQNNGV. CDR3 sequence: CASSLGEGFAYNEQFF. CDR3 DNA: TGTGCCAGCAGCTTAGGGGAGGGGTTTGCCTACAATGAGCAGTTCTTC.

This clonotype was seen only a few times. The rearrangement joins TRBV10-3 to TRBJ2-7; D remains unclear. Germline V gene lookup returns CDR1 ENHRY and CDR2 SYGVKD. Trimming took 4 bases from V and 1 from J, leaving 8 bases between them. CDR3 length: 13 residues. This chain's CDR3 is CAISGQDSYEQYV. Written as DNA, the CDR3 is TGTGCCATCAGTGGGCAGGATTCCTACGAGCAGTACGTC.

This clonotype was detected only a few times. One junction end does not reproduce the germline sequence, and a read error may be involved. The CDR3 here is CAGSPWTGTTGANVLTF. DNA of the CDR3: TGTGCCGGCAGCCCGTGGACCGGGACAACGGGGGCCAACGTCCTGACTTTC. This chain connects TRBV9 to TRBJ2-6; D is possibly TRBD1 (6 bases). Germline assignment: CDR1 SGDLS and CDR2 YYNGEE. This CDR3 is built from 17 residues.

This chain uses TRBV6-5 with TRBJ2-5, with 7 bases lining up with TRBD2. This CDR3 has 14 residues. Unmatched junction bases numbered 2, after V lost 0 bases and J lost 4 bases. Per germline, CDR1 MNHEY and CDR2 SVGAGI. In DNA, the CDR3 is TGTGCCAGCAGTTACTCCCCGGGGGGAGAGACCCAGTACTTC. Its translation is CASSYSPGGETQYF.

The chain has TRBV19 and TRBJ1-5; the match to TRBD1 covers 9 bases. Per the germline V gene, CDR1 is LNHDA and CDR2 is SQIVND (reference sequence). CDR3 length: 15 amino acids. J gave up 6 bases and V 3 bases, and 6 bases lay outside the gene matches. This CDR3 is CASSILQGAAQPQHF. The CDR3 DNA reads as TGTGCCAGTAGTATCCTACAGGGGGCGGCTCAGCCCCAGCATTTT.